This TCR beta chain was captured by sequencing in a study of Ad26.COV2.S vaccination and SARS-CoV-2 variants. In the study overall: Among those in the COV1001 Ad26.COV2.S trial arm was the donor. Findings and caveats of the study: Substantial breadth was reportedly displayed by spike-specific CD8+ and CD4+ T cell responses after vaccination.

Regarding treatment: about 20 received Ad26.COV2.S at low or high dose, single or two shots; about 5 received placebo; per-sample allocation not given. Vaccine and placebo recipients were sampled on day 63 after the first injection. The administered vaccine (an Ad26 vector) expressed Wuhan-strain SARS-CoV-2 spike. As to this clone: Its antigen is as yet unknown.

V lost 2 bases and J 1 base, leaving 6 bases between the germline ends. The CDR3 has 14 residues. The germline V gene has CDR1 SGHRS and CDR2 YFSETQ. Produced via immunoSEQ multiplex PCR; TCRdb's table is partial and in-frame only. In the table there are 300,000 to 400,000 clones, 85% to 90% of which are singletons. The chain couples TRBV5-1 to TRBJ2-2, with TRBD2 as a possible D gene (5 bases). Sequenced material: peripheral blood, taken in a trial of Ad26.COV2.S vaccine versus placebo. The receptor was isolated from a person between 18 and 59 years old who received the Ad26.COV2.S COVID-19 vaccine or a placebo. CDR3 DNA sequence: TGCGCCAGCAGCTTCGGGGAGAACACCGGGGAGCTGTTTTTT. Translation gives CASSFGENTGELFF.